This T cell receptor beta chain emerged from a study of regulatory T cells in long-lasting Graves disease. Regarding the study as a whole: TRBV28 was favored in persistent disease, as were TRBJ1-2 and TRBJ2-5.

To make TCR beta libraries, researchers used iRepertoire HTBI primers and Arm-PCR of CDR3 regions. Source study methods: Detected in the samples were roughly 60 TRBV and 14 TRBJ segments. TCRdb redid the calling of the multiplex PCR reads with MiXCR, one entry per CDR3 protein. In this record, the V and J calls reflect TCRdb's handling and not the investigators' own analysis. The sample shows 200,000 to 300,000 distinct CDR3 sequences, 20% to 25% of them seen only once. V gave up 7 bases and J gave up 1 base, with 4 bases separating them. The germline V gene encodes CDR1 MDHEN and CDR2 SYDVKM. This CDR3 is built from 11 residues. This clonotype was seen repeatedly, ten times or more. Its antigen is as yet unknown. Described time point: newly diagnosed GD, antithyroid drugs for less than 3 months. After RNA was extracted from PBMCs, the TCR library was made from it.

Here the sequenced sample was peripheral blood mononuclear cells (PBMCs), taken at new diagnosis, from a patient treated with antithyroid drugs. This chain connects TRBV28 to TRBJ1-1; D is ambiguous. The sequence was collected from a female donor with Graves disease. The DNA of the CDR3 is TGTGCCAGCACCTGGAACACTGAAGCTTTCTTT. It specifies CASTWNTEAFF.